This is a list of T cell receptor beta chains from one sample in a study of T cell responses to AZD1222 COVID-19 vaccine. The repertoire was sequenced with immunoSEQ multiplex PCR; TCRdb's copy has only in-frame clones and lacks some. Among 150,000 to 200,000 clones listed, around 94% were seen once. This sample comprised peripheral blood, obtained 28 days after the second AZD1222 dose. The source is an adult who received the AZD1222 COVID-19 vaccine. The CDR3 runs from the conserved cysteine through the conserved F or W. D genes are given only for firm matches. Some rows mark clone size as missing; the rest say once, few, many or name a class of expanded clone.

>once|TRBJ2-7|-|TRBV19
CASNTGSYEQYF
TGTGCCAGTAATACGGGTAGCTACGAGCAGTACTTC
>once|TRBJ2-7|-|TRBV5-1
CASSWDISYEQYF
TGCGCCAGCAGCTGGGACATATCCTACGAGCAGTACTTC
>-|TRBJ2-4|TRBD1|TRBV11-1
CASSFSTGAQNIQYF
TGTGCCAGCAGCTTTTCGACAGGGGCCCAAAACATTCAGTACTTC
>-|TRBJ2-7|-|TRBV4-1
CASSHQRLAHPYEQYF
TGCGCCAGCAGCCATCAGCGGCTAGCTCATCCCTACGAGCAGTACTTC
>-|TRBJ2-1|-|TRBV5-1
CASSLASYNEQFF
TGCGCCAGCAGCTTGGCTAGCTACAATGAGCAGTTCTTC
>-|TRBJ2-1|-|TRBV27
CASSEHNEQFF
TGTGCCAGCAGTGAGCACAATGAGCAGTTCTTC
>-|TRBJ1-2|TRBD1|TRBV7-9
CASSRPGTGGGWVDYGYTF
TGTGCCAGCAGTCGCCCCGGGACAGGGGGCGGTTGGGTCGACTATGGCTACACCTTC
>-|TRBJ1-5|-|TRBV10-3
CAISERGGDQPQHF
TGTGCCATCAGTGAAAGGGGGGGGGATCAGCCCCAGCATTTT
>-|TRBJ1-2|-|TRBV28
CASSLPGGFYGYTF
TGTGCCAGCAGTTTACCCGGGGGGTTTTATGGCTACACCTTC
>once|TRBJ1-6|-|TRBV28
CASSFVDTNYSPLHF
TGTGCCAGCAGTTTCGTGGATACCAATTACTCACCCCTCCACTTT
>-|TRBJ1-6|-|TRBV9
CASSVKGANSPLHF
TGTGCCAGCAGCGTAAAAGGGGCAAATTCACCCCTCCACTTT
>-|TRBJ1-1|TRBD1|TRBV28
CASSLSTGASNTEAFF
TGTGCCAGCAGTTTATCGACAGGGGCCTCGAACACTGAAGCTTTCTTT
>-|TRBJ1-4|-|TRBV7-2
CASSLFPGRGVNEKLFF
TGTGCCAGCAGCTTATTTCCAGGAAGGGGAGTCAATGAAAAACTGTTTTTT
>-|TRBJ2-5|-|TRBV7-3
CASSPHASQETQYF
TGTGCCAGCAGCCCCCACGCCTCTCAAGAGACCCAGTACTTC
>-|TRBJ1-2|-|TRBV19
CASSRRQSNYGYTF
TGTGCCAGTAGCAGACGACAGTCGAACTATGGCTACACCTTC
>-|TRBJ2-1|TRBD2|TRBV19
CATGLAGGAEQFF
TGTGCCACGGGACTAGCGGGAGGTGCTGAGCAGTTCTTC
>-|TRBJ1-4|-|TRBV29-1
CSVDEGKKEKLFF
TGCAGCGTTGATGAGGGGAAGAAAGAAAAACTGTTTTTT
>once|TRBJ2-1|-|TRBV15
CATSSEQDSYNEQFF
TGTGCCACCAGCAGTGAGCAAGATTCCTACAATGAGCAGTTCTTC
>-|TRBJ1-2|-|TRBV9
CASSETQHIYGYTF
TGTGCCAGCAGCGAAACACAGCACATCTATGGCTACACCTTC
>-|TRBJ1-2|TRBD1|TRBV4-3
CASSLTGMNYGYTF
TGCGCCAGCAGCCTGACAGGGATGAACTATGGCTACACCTTC
>-|TRBJ1-2|TRBD1|TRBV6-5
CASSSGQGLNYGYTF
TGTGCCAGCAGTTCGGGACAGGGGCTTAACTATGGCTACACCTTC
>-|TRBJ1-2|TRBD1|TRBV19
CASSTSLQGPTYGYTF
TGTGCCAGTAGTACCAGCCTACAGGGGCCCACCTATGGCTACACCTTC
>-|TRBJ1-2|-|TRBV9
CASSVGEGSYGYTF
TGTGCCAGCAGCGTAGGAGAGGGAAGCTATGGCTACACCTTC
>once|TRBJ1-1|-|TRBV7-2
CASSFDYTEAFF
TGTGCCAGCAGCTTCGACTACACTGAAGCTTTCTTT
>once|TRBJ1-4|-|TRBV5-1
CASSLAWTEKLFF
TGCGCCAGCAGCTTGGCCTGGACAGAGAAACTGTTTTTT
>-|TRBJ2-1|-|TRBV10-3
CAISESRDFNEQFF
TGTGCCATCAGTGAGTCGCGGGACTTCAATGAGCAGTTCTTC
>once|TRBJ2-5|TRBD2|TRBV11-2
CASSLAAGGRKETQYF
TGTGCCAGCAGCCTGGCGGCGGGGGGCCGTAAAGAGACCCAGTACTTC
>-|TRBJ1-3|-|TRBV18
CASSLGTLGNTIYF
TGTGCCAGCTCACTGGGGACACTGGGAAACACCATATATTTT
>-|TRBJ1-1|TRBD1|TRBV12-3/TRBV12-4
CASSWDRFTEAFF
TGTGCCAGCAGTTGGGACAGATTCACTGAAGCTTTCTTT
>-|TRBJ2-5|-|TRBV9
CASSASLRSETQYF
TGTGCCAGCAGCGCCTCGCTCCGTTCTGAGACCCAGTACTTC
>-|TRBJ1-2|-|TRBV29-1
CSVVSGINYGYTF
TGCAGCGTTGTTTCCGGGATCAACTATGGCTACACCTTC
>-|TRBJ2-7|TRBD1|TRBV18
CASSPRQGKGYEQYF
TGTGCCAGCTCACCCCGACAGGGTAAGGGCTACGAGCAGTACTTC
>-|TRBJ1-2|TRBD1|TRBV9
CASSVEGQGAYGYTF
TGTGCCAGCAGCGTAGAGGGACAGGGAGCCTATGGCTACACCTTC
>-|TRBJ1-3|TRBD1|TRBV27
CASSSQGDSGNTIYF
TGTGCCAGCAGTTCACAGGGGGACTCTGGAAACACCATATATTTT
>-|TRBJ1-3|-|TRBV5-6
CASSFLGPSGNTIYF
TGTGCCAGCAGCTTCTTGGGGCCCTCTGGAAACACCATATATTTT
>-|TRBJ1-3|-|TRBV9
CASSVLGQTISGNTIYF
TGTGCCAGCAGCGTACTCGGCCAGACTATCTCTGGAAACACCATATATTTT
>-|TRBJ1-2|TRBD1|TRBV29-1
CSVTRTGRASYGYTF
TGCAGCGTGACTCGGACAGGGAGAGCTAGCTATGGCTACACCTTC
>-|TRBJ1-1|-|TRBV10-3
CAITRTEMAVRAEAFF
TGTGCCATCACACGGACAGAGATGGCGGTGAGGGCTGAAGCTTTCTTT
>-|TRBJ2-7|-|TRBV5-1
CASSPRADEQYF
TGCGCCAGCAGCCCCCGGGCGGACGAGCAGTACTTC
>-|TRBJ1-3|-|TRBV9
CASSVVGGSGNTIYF
TGTGCCAGCAGCGTAGTGGGGGGCTCTGGAAACACCATATATTTT
>once|TRBJ2-4|TRBD2|TRBV6-5
CASSYFGGRGRDIQYF
TGTGCCAGCAGTTACTTCGGCGGGAGGGGGCGAGACATTCAGTACTTC
>-|TRBJ2-1|TRBD1|TRBV28
CASSLFRGILYNEQFF
TGTGCCAGCAGTCTTTTCAGGGGGATTCTTTACAATGAGCAGTTCTTC
>-|TRBJ1-4|TRBD1|TRBV28
CAITRTGVEKLFF
TGTGCCATCACTCGGACAGGGGTGGAAAAACTGTTTTTT
>-|TRBJ1-6|-|TRBV7-2
CASSTQGSYNSPLHF
TGTGCCAGCAGCACACAGGGATCCTATAATTCACCCCTCCACTTT
>-|TRBJ2-5|-|TRBV19
CASSSYDYEETQYF
TGTGCCAGTAGTTCCTATGACTATGAAGAGACCCAGTACTTC
>-|TRBJ2-2|-|TRBV11-2
CASKVAGRNTGELFF
TGTGCCAGCAAGGTAGCAGGGAGGAACACCGGGGAGCTGTTTTTT
>-|TRBJ2-7|TRBD1|TRBV18
CASSSGQGAYEQYF
TGTGCCAGCTCTTCAGGGCAGGGGGCCTACGAGCAGTACTTC
>-|TRBJ2-2|-|TRBV19
CASKGLAGELFF
TGTGCCAGTAAGGGTTTGGCCGGGGAGCTGTTTTTT
>-|TRBJ2-5|-|TRBV6-5
CASRARTDQETQYF
TGTGCCAGCAGGGCTCGGACAGACCAAGAGACCCAGTACTTC
>-|TRBJ2-3|TRBD2|TRBV7-9
CASSPVLAGDGDTQYF
TGTGCCAGCAGCCCCGTTTTAGCGGGAGATGGAGATACGCAGTATTTT
>-|TRBJ2-7|-|TRBV11-2
CASSSEGAYEQYF
TGTGCCAGCAGCTCCGAGGGGGCCTACGAGCAGTACTTC
>-|TRBJ2-1|TRBD2|TRBV10-3
CAISDSYSGTSGKGNEQFF
TGTGCCATCAGTGACTCCTACTCCGGGACTAGCGGAAAAGGAAATGAGCAGTTCTTC
>few|TRBJ2-7|-|TRBV5-6
CASSVPGVREQYF
TGTGCCAGCAGCGTACCGGGGGTCCGCGAGCAGTACTTC
>-|TRBJ1-2|TRBD1|TRBV5-5
CASSLDRGDYGYTF
TGTGCCAGCAGCTTGGACAGGGGAGACTATGGCTACACCTTC